The 6 T cell receptor beta chains below all came from one sample that was sequenced in a study of identical twins listed by TCRdb under 2016. The library was generated by 5' RACE. Sequencing was carried out with an Illumina HiSeq 2000. TCRdb handled the public reads itself, with Q25 trimming in fastp and clone calling in MiXCR, and kept productive beta chains. Each entry is one CDR3 protein sequence, shown with its most common DNA and genes. In this sample the table shows hundreds of thousands of distinct CDR3 sequences, around an eighth of which occur a single time. The top ten clones comprise about 1.5% of the sample. This sample was shared with a second study, whose subject was yellow fever vaccine responses in identical twins.

Sequencing was done on a sample of PBMCs. The source of these receptors is a woman aged 18-29 years in good health.

At least ten counts were recorded for this clonotype. V gene TRBV2 combines with J gene TRBJ2-2; D is tentatively TRBD1 or TRBD2 (5 bases each). Per germline, CDR1 SNHLY and CDR2 FYNNEI. This CDR3 comprises 15 residues. Trimming removed 6 bases at V and 1 base at J, with 12 bases between. CDR3 sequence reads: CASRIGTVNTGELFF. CDR3 coding DNA: TGTGCCAGCAGAATTGGGACGGTGAACACCGGGGAGCTGTTTTTT.

This clonotype has at least ten counts. The chain has TRBV2 and TRBJ2-5; possibly TRBD2 for D (5 bases). Looked up from germline, CDR1 is SNHLY and CDR2 is FYNNEI. Deletions cut 4 bases from V and 5 bases from J, with 5 bases between. The CDR3 covers 11 residues. CDR3 DNA: TGTGCCAGCAGTGGGGAGGAGACCCAGTACTTC. This codes for CASSGEETQYF. Full variable domain (remainder filled in from reference TRBV2 and TRBJ2-5): EPEVTQTPSHQVTQMGQEVILRCVPISNHLYFYWYRQILGQKVEFLVSFYNNEISEKSEIFDDQFSVERPDGSNFTLKIRSTKLEDSAMYFCASSGEETQYFGPGTRLLVL.

In its sample, this clonotype was seen a few times. The chain recombines TRBV7-3 with TRBJ2-2; 7 positions agree with TRBD2. This CDR3 comprises 14 residues. V was clipped by 4 bases and J by 3 bases; unmatched bases: 2. The germline V gene has CDR1 SGHTA and CDR2 FQGTGA. The CDR3 nucleotides are TGTGCCAGCAGCTCGGGACTACACACCGGGGAGCTGTTTTTT. Its protein product is CASSSGLHTGELFF.

The V and J genes are TRBV10-2 and TRBJ2-5, with D possibly matching TRBD1 (5 bases). V was cut by 3 bases and J by 2 bases, with 10 bases left in between. The CDR3 contains 14 residues. The germline V gene encodes CDR1 WSHSY and CDR2 SAAADI. In DNA, the CDR3 is TGCGCCAGCAGTGAATCGGACATACAAGAGACCCAGTACTTC. Amino acid sequence: CASSESDIQETQYF.

The sample holds a few counts of this clonotype. V gene TRBV20-1 combines with J gene TRBJ1-1; weak D call: TRBD1 (6 bases). This CDR3 contains 12 residues. Germline assignment: CDR1 DFQATT and CDR2 SNEGSKA (reference sequence). V was shortened by 5 bases and J by 7 bases, with 14 bases between the two germline ends. CDR3 sequence: CSAHQGGFEAFF. CDR3 DNA sequence: TGCAGTGCTCACCAAGGGGGATTTGAAGCTTTCTTT.

This clonotype occurred many times. V gene TRBV12-3 or TRBV12-4 combines with J gene TRBJ1-5; D might be TRBD1 (5 bases). V was pared by 0 bases and J by 1 base, with 13 bases between. The CDR3 runs 17 residues. Written as DNA, the CDR3 is TGTGCCAGCAGTTTAGCGCGTGGGGGGGTGAGCAATCAGCCCCAGCATTTT. It specifies CASSLARGGVSNQPQHF.